This T cell receptor (beta chain) was obtained from a study of T cells in Graves' hyperthyroidism and ophthalmopathy (dated by TCRdb to between 2018 and 2020). Notes on the research overall: Peripheral blood was sampled at the time of initial diagnosis, prior to any treatment. A discovery cohort of about a hundred patients, approximately 45 with Graves' ophthalmopathy and 57 with stable Graves' hyperthyroidism, was used to find distinguishing TCR V-J signatures. An independent validation cohort of around 19 hyperthyroidism patients and about 16 patients who later progressed to ophthalmopathy tested prospective prediction of ophthalmopathy. The roughly 91 discovery patients were randomly divided into training and test sets at a 7:3 ratio. In addition, the study compared T-cell repertoires in thyroid tissue and in blood from several Graves' hyperthyroidism patients. Once sampling was done, hyperthyroidism patients were given methimazole at a starting dose of 30 mg daily, whereas ophthalmopathy patients were given high-dose intravenous methylprednisolone. The paper reports TCR Vbeta CDR3 sequencing of roughly 140 peripheral blood samples: under 45 ophthalmopathy, 75 to 80 hyperthyroidism and around 17 progressor patients.

The study at large found these results: Most expanded thyroid clonotypes (frequency above 0.001) were also detected in blood, suggesting blood repertoires may reflect thyroid immune responses. No statistical method was used to fix the sample size in advance, and group allocation was not hidden from the investigators. In validation, the model predicted progression to ophthalmopathy with around 71% sensitivity and 72% to 85% specificity, a median of around six months before onset. In cross-validation, a model built on a 13 V-J signature told ophthalmopathy apart from stable hyperthyroidism with just under 90% sensitivity and roughly 81% specificity, and in testing the same model reached 80%/75%.

In its sample, this clonotype was seen many times. Its binding antigen is unknown. No much larger clonotype is one base removed from it; base qualities were not supplied. From cysteine to phenylalanine, the CDR3 is 14 amino acids long. Left in the record is the CDR3 DNA by itself, 42 bases read in frame from the first base. The germline V gene provides CDR1 SGHAT and CDR2 FQNNGV. V is pared back by 7 bases and J by 8 bases, with 21 bases lying between the germline termini. Amplification of TCR beta CDR3 regions was carried out from RNA transcripts. The first round of RT-PCR for the TCR CDR3 was performed with the HTBI primer set and the Qiagen OneStep RT-PCR kit. Libraries were constructed in a second round of multiplex PCR, after which size selection and purification were carried out. Libraries were sequenced paired-end with 100 bp reads on an Illumina HiSeq2000. Per the authors' processing: SOAPnuke was used to process the raw data, with reads discarded if the reads contained adapters or uncalled bases, had a mean Phred below 15, or lacked an exact constant-primer or identifier match. COPE v1.2.5 was used to merge high-quality paired reads, and clonotypes were defined as unique nucleotide sequences. MiTCR v1.1 was used to align clonotypes to the IMGT TRBV, TRBD and TRBJ reference segments. The analysis included only V-J combinations with a frequency above 0.0001, which together covered more than 98% of the repertoires. The TCS score was defined as the ratio of F50 (clonal expansion) to E x V (chaos), calculated using BLOSUM62-based TCRdist between CDR3 peptides within each V-J. Welch's t-statistics and random forest reduced approximately 520 V-J features to under 15, which were used in a naive Bayes classifier (R e1071). In TCRdb, the public reads were trimmed at Q25 with fastp and aligned with MiXCR, with productive beta chains retained. Rows are combined by CDR3 protein, so each entry shows the most common genes and DNA. In this record, the V and J calls reflect TCRdb's handling and not the investigators' own analysis. This sample holds 350,000 to 450,000 distinct CDR3 sequences; roughly an eighth were observed only once. Clones ranked in the top ten supply 25% to 30% of the sample.

Moderately to severely active disease, a Clinical Activity Score of at least 3, a NOSPECS grade of at least 4, and a duration under 3 months were present in ophthalmopathy patients. Patients with uncontrolled infections, other autoimmune diseases, pregnancy or lactation were excluded. Diagnoses relied on clinical symptoms, serum thyroxine and TRAb, thyroid ultrasound and orbital computed tomography. PBMCs were isolated from around 10 ml of fresh peripheral blood by Ficoll-Paque density gradient centrifugation. Total RNA was extracted with Trizol reagent, and quality was checked on an Agilent 2100 Bioanalyzer.

This TCR was sampled from a man aged 50 to 60 with Graves' ophthalmopathy. The receptor chain draws on TRBV11-2 and TRBJ2-7; the D region possibly corresponds to TRBD1 (7 bases align). The sequencing sample was made of blood. The CDR3 protein sequence reads: CASTKGAGWTKQYF. The sequenced DNA is TGTGCCAGCACCAAGGGGGCAGGATGGACTAAGCAGTACTTC.